A single T cell receptor (beta chain) is shown here with its context. Each UMI harboured a 6-nucleotide sample barcode and was appended via template switching. TCRdb reprocessed the 5' RACE reads; each CDR3 protein has one entry and no DNA is given. The table lists around 400,000 distinct CDR3 sequences, with less than 2.5% in the top ten. This sample was included in a study of monozygotic twins with inflammatory bowel disease. The TCR was taken from a human donor with ulcerative colitis or Crohn's disease, or a healthy co-twin of an affected twin (not recorded which). The sequenced sample consisted of blood.

CDR3 sequence: CASSTRPNTGELFF. The genes are TRBV21-1 and TRBJ2-2. TRBV21-1 constitutes a pseudogene. The CDR3 runs 14 residues.